These T cell receptor beta chains were read from a single sample in a study of shared clonotypes between healthy human individuals. Libraries were prepared by immunoSEQ multiplex PCR; TCRdb keeps only in-frame clonotypes and omits some of them. The table lists 950,000 to 1,100,000 clones, about 70% of them singletons, with roughly 1.5% in the top ten. Sequencing was done on a sample of memory CD4+ T cells sorted from blood. These receptors came from a young man in good health. The CDR3 runs from the conserved cysteine through the conserved F or W. A D gene is named only where the DNA matches it firmly. Rows may omit the clone size; those that give it use once, few, many or a size class.

clone size	V gene	D gene	J gene	CDR3 DNA	CDR3 protein
-	TRBV9	-	TRBJ1-2	TGTGCCAGCAGCGTAGACTCAGCTAACTATGGCTACACCTTC	CASSVDSANYGYTF
-	TRBV14	-	TRBJ2-2	TGTGCCAGCAGCCTCGGGACTGCCGGGGAGCTGTTTTTT	CASSLGTAGELFF
-	TRBV11-3	-	TRBJ1-1	TGTGCCAGCAGCTTAGTCAGGGCCTTAGCTTTCTTT	CASSLVRALAFF
-	TRBV5-1	TRBD1	TRBJ2-2	TGCGCCAGCAGCCCGGAACAGGGGGTTAGAACCGGGGAGCTGTTTTTT	CASSPEQGVRTGELFF
-	TRBV30	-	TRBJ2-2	TGTGCCTGGAGTGGGAAACAGCGGTATTACGGGGAGCTGTTTTTT	CAWSGKQRYYGELFF
-	TRBV7-9	TRBD2	TRBJ2-3	TGTGCCAGCAGCTTGAGCCTAGCGGGAGGAGCAGATACGCAGTATTTT	CASSLSLAGGADTQYF
many	TRBV19	-	TRBJ1-1	TGTGCCAGTAGCTTAGAAGGGTCCTGGAACACTGAAGCTTTCTTT	CASSLEGSWNTEAFF
few	TRBV2	-	TRBJ1-6	TGTGCCAGCACGGGCGCAGGAACATATAATTCACCCCTCCACTTT	CASTGAGTYNSPLHF
-	TRBV19	-	TRBJ2-2	TGTGCCAGTTTTGGCGGGATCTCGAACACCGGGGAGCTGTTTTTT	CASFGGISNTGELFF
-	TRBV5-4	-	TRBJ2-5	TGTGCCAGCAGCTTGGATAGGATCCAAGAGACCCAGTACTTC	CASSLDRIQETQYF
-	TRBV10-1	-	TRBJ2-7	TGCGCCAGCAGGCCCGGCGCTTTCTCCTACGAGCAGTACTTC	CASRPGAFSYEQYF
-	TRBV5-5	-	TRBJ1-1	TGTGCCAGCAGCCCCGGGAGGGCGGACACTGAAGCTTTCTTT	CASSPGRADTEAFF
once	TRBV11-2	-	TRBJ2-7	TGTGCCAGCAGCTTACAGGGAAGCGGGCTGAGCTCCTACGAGCAGTACTTC	CASSLQGSGLSSYEQYF